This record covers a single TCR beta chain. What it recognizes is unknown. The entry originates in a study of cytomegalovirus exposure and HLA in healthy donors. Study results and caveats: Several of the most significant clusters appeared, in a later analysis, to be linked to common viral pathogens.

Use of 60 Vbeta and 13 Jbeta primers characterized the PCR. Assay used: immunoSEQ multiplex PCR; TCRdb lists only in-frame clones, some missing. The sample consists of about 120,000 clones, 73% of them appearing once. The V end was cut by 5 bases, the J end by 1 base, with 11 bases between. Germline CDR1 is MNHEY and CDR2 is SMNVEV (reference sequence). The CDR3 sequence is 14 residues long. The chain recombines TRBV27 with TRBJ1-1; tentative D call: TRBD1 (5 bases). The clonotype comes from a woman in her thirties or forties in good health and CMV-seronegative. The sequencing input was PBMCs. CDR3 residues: CASSRGGQNTEAFF. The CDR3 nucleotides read TGTGCCAGCAGTAGGGGTGGTCAGAACACTGAAGCTTTCTTT.